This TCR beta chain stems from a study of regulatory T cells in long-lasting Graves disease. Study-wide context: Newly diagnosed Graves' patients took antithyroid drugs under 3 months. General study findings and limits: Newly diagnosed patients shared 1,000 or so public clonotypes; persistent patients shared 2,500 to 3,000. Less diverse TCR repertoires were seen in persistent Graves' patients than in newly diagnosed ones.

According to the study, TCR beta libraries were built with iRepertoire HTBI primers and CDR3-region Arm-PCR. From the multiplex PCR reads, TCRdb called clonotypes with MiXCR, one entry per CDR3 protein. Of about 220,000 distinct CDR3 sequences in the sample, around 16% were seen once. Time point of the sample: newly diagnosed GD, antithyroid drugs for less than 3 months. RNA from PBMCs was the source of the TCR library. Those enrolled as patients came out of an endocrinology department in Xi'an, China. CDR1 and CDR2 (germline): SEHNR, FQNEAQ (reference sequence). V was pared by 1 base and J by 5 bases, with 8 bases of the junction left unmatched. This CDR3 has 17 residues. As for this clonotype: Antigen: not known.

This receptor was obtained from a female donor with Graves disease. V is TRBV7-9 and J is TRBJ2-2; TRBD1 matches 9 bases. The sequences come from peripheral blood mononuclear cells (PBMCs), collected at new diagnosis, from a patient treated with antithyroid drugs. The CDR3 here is CASSLVGTGSSTGELFF. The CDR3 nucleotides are TGTGCCAGCAGCTTAGTTGGGACAGGGTCGTCGACCGGGGAGCTGTTTTTT.